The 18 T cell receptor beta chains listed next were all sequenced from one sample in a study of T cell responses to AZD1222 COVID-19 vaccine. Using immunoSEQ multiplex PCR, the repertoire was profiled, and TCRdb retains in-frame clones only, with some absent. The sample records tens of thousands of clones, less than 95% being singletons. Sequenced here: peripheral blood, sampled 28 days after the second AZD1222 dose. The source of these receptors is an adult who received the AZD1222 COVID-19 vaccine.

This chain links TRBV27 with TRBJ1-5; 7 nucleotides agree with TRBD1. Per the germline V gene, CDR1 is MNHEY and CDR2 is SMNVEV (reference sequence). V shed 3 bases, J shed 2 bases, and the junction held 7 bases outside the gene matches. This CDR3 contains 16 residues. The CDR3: CASSFRGRAGNQPQHF. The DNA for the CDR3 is TGTGCCAGCAGTTTTAGGGGGCGCGCGGGCAATCAGCCCCAGCATTTT.

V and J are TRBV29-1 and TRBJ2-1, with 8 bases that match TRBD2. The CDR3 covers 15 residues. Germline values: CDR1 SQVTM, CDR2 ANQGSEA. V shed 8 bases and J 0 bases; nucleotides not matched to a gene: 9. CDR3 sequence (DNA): TGCAGCTTCCGGGGGGGCCGTAGCTCCTACAATGAGCAGTTCTTC. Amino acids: CSFRGGRSSYNEQFF.

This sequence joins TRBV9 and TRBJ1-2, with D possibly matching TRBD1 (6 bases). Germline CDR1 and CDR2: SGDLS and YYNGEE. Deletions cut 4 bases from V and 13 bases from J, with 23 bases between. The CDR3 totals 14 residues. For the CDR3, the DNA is TGTGCCAGCAGCCTCCGGGACATAGTATGGATGCCCACCTTC. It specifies CASSLRDIVWMPTF. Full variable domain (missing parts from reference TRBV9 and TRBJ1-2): DSGVTQTPKHLITATGQRVTLRCSPRSGDLSVYWYQQSLDQGLQFLIQYYNGEERAKGNILERFSAQQFPDLHSELNLSSLELGDSALYFCASSLRDIVWMPTFGSGTRLTVV.

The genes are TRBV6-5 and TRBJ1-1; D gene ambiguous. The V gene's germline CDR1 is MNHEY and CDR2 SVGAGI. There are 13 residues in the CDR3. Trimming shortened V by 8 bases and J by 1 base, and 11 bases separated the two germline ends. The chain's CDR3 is CASGAEGNTEAFF. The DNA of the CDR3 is TGTGCCAGCGGAGCCGAGGGGAACACTGAAGCTTTCTTT.

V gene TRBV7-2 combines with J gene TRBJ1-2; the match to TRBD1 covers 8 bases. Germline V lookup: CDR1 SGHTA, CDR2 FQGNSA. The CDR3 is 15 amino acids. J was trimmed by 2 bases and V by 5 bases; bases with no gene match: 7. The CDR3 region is CASSPRDRINYGYTF. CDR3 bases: TGTGCCAGCAGCCCCCGGGACAGGATCAACTATGGCTACACCTTC. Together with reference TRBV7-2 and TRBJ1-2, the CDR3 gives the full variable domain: GAGVSQSPSNKVTEKGKDVELRCDPISGHTALYWYRQSLGQGLEFLIYFQGNSAPDKSGLPSDRFSAERTGGSVSTLTIQRTQQEDSAVYLCASSPRDRINYGYTFGSGTRLTVV.

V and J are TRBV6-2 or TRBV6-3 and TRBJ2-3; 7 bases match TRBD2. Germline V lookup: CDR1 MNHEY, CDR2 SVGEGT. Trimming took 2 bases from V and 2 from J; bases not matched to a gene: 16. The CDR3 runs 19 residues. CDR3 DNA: TGTGCCAGCAGTTACCGCGGGGGATCGAGACCCACCTTCACAGATACGCAGTATTTT. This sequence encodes CASSYRGGSRPTFTDTQYF.

As DNA, the CDR3 is TGTGCCAGCAGTCGACGGGAAGCGAACACTGAAGCTTTCTTT. Translated: CASSRREANTEAFF. This rearrangement joins TRBV6-5 to TRBJ1-1; the D is unclear. Germline loops: CDR1 MNHEY, CDR2 SVGAGI. The CDR3 has 14 residues. Trimming shortened V by 5 bases and J by 1 base, and 11 bases separated the two germline ends.

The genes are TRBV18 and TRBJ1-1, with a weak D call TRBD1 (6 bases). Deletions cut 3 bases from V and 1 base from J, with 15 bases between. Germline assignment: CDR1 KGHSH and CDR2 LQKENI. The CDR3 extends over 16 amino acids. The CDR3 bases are TGTGCCAGCTCACCGTTACAGGGATCGGGGAACACTGAAGCTTTCTTT. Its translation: CASSPLQGSGNTEAFF.

CDR3 region: CASSLAGTANYGYTF. The CDR3 nucleotides are TGTGCCAGCAGTTTAGCAGGCACAGCTAACTATGGCTACACCTTC. This sequence joins TRBV27 and TRBJ1-2, with unresolved D. This CDR3 is built from 15 residues. Trimming took 2 bases from V and 0 from J, leaving 10 bases between them. The germline V gene encodes CDR1 MNHEY and CDR2 SMNVEV (reference sequence).

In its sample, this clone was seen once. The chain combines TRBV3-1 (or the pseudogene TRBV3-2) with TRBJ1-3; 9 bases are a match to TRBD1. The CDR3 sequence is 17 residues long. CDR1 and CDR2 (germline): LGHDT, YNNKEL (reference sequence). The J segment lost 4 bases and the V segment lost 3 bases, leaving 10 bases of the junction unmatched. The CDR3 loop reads CASSHTTGTGYGNTIYF. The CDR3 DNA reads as TGTGCCAGCAGCCATACAACCGGGACAGGGTACGGAAACACCATATATTTT.

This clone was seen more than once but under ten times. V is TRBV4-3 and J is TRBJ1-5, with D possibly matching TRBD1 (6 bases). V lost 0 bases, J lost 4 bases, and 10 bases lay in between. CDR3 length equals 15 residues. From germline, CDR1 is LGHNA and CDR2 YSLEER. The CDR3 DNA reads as TGCGCCAGCAGCCAAGAGGAAACAGGGAATCAGCCCCAGCATTTT. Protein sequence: CASSQEETGNQPQHF.

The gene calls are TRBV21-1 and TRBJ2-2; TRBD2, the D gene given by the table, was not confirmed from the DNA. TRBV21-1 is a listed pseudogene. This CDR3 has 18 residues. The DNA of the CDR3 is TGTGCCAGCAGCAAAGACCGGGGTGGTTATGTAAGGCCCGGGGAGCTGTTTTTT. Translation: CASSKDRGGYVRPGELFF.

This CDR3 reads CASSRDRGDTGELFF. CDR3 coding DNA: TGTGCCAGCAGCCGGGACAGGGGGGACACCGGGGAGCTGTTTTTT. The gene calls are TRBV5-8 and TRBJ2-2; 11 positions match TRBD1. This CDR3 is built from 15 residues. Germline V gives CDR1 SGHTS, CDR2 YDEGEE. V gave up 4 bases and J gave up 3 bases; unmatched junction bases: 2.

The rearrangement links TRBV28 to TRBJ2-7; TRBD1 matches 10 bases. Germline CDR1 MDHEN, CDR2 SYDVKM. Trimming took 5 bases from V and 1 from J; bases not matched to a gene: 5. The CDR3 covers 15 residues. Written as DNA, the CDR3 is TGTGCCAGCAGTCGGACAGGGGGGGGATCCTACGAGCAGTACTTC. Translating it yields CASSRTGGGSYEQYF. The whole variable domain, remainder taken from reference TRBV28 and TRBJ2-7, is DVKVTQSSRYLVKRTGEKVFLECVQDMDHENMFWYRQDPGLGLRLIYFSYDVKMKEKGDIPEGYSVSREKKERFSLILESASTNQTSMYLCASSRTGGGSYEQYFGPGTRLTVT.

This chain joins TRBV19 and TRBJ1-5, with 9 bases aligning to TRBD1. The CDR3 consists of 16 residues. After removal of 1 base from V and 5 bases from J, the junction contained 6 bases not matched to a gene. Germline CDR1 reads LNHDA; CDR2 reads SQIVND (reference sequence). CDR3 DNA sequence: TGTGCCAGTAGTATAGCCAGGACAGGGGTGGATCAGCCCCAGCATTTT. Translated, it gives CASSIARTGVDQPQHF.

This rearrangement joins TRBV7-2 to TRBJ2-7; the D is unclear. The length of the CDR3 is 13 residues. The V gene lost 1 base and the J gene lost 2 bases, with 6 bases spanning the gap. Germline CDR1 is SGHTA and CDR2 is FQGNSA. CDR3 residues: CASSLGFTYEQYF. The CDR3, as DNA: TGTGCCAGCAGCTTAGGATTCACCTACGAGCAGTACTTC.

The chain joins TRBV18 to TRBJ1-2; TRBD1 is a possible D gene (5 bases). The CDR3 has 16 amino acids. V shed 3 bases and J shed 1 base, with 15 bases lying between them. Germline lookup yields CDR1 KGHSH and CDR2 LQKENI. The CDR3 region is CASSPDTLMVNYGYTF. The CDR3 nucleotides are TGTGCCAGCTCACCGGACACCCTCATGGTTAACTATGGCTACACCTTC.

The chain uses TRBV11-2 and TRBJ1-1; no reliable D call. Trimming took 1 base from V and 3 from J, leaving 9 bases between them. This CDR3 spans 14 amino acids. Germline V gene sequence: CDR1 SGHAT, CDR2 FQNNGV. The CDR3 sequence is CASSLGQSYTEAFF. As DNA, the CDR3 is TGTGCCAGCAGCTTAGGGCAGTCATACACTGAAGCTTTCTTT.